This entry concerns a single T cell receptor (beta chain). As processed by the authors: Amplifying reference gene primers gave estimates of nucleated cell counts. Repertoires were generated with immunoSEQ multiplex PCR, while TCRdb's copy carries only in-frame clones and drops some. V, J and clone size are taken as reported in that table, and D and trimming were inferred from the DNA itself. The table records about 28,000 clones, roughly 93% of them present only once. The sample originates from a study of blood T cell repertoires in COVID-19. Across the whole study: The United States, Italy and Spain provided the acute and convalescent COVID-19 samples. PBMCs, B-cell-depleted T cells, or T cells provided the cDNA or gDNA that made up the material.

During active infection, Seattle patients enrolled and were then monitored through disease. CDR3 length: 16 amino acids. The V gene's germline CDR1 is SGHAT and CDR2 FQDESV (reference sequence). The trim removed 5 bases at V and 6 bases at J, leaving 12 bases unmatched. The V and J genes are TRBV11-1 and TRBJ2-1; TRBD1 matches at 8 bases. The sequence was collected from a woman in her sixties or seventies with COVID-19, enrolled during active disease. Sequences were obtained from peripheral blood. The CDR3 bases are TGTGCCAGCAGCAATATAAAAGACAGGGGAGGCAATGAGCAGTTCTTC. Translating gives CASSNIKDRGGNEQFF.